This entry lists 10 T cell receptor beta chains sequenced from one sample in a study of identical twins. Each CDR3 protein is one row after TCRdb ran MiXCR on the 5' RACE reads. The sample has a few hundred thousand distinct CDR3 sequences; roughly an eighth are singletons. In addition, the sample was reused for a study of yellow fever vaccine responses in identical twins.

Material for sequencing was CD8+ T cells sorted from blood. Source of these receptors: a woman aged 18-35 years in good health.

This clonotype was found a few times. The chain recombines TRBV29-1 with TRBJ1-5; weak D call: TRBD1 (6 bases). Germline CDR1 reads SQVTM; CDR2 reads ANQGSEA. Trimming cost V 5 bases and J 2 bases, with 16 bases left between them. CDR3 length: 15 residues. CDR3 in amino acids: CSVRSTGIGNQPQHF. CDR3 coding DNA: TGCAGCGTTCGGTCCACAGGGATCGGCAATCAGCCCCAGCATTTT.

In its sample, this clonotype was seen many times. The V call is TRBV29-1, the J call TRBJ2-1; 11 bases match TRBD2. The V and J ends lost 1 base and 8 bases, in that order; junction bases with no gene match: 7. Per germline, CDR1 SQVTM and CDR2 ANQGSEA. The CDR3 extends over 15 amino acids. The CDR3 DNA is TGCAGCGTTGAAGGACTTCCGGGACTAGCGGATGAGCAGTTCTTC. Translated: CSVEGLPGLADEQFF.

The genes are TRBV6-1 and TRBJ2-5, with 14 nucleotides matching TRBD2. In germline, CDR1 is MNHNS, CDR2 SASEGT. This CDR3 is built from 18 residues. The junction had 10 bases not matched to a gene; V was cut back by 2 bases and J by 5 bases. The CDR3 loop reads CASSEMGLAGVVWETQYF. The DNA for the CDR3 is TGTGCCAGCAGTGAAATGGGACTAGCGGGGGTAGTTTGGGAGACCCAGTACTTC.

V is TRBV9 and J is TRBJ2-1, with TRBD1 matching 9 bases. Germline CDR1 SGDLS, CDR2 YYNGEE. V lost 4 bases to trimming and J lost 7 bases; unmatched junction nucleotides: 9. The CDR3 runs to 15 residues. The CDR3 bases are TGTGCCAGCAGCCCCGGGACAGGGACGGGAAATGAGCAGTTCTTC. Protein sequence: CASSPGTGTGNEQFF.

Ten or more counts support this clonotype. The chain couples TRBV12-3 or TRBV12-4 to TRBJ2-1, with TRBD2 matching 9 bases. V gave up 6 bases and J gave up 4 bases; unmatched junction bases: 7. CDR3 length: 15 amino acids. CDR3 residues: CASRTGLAGYNEQFF. In nucleotides, the CDR3 is TGTGCCAGCAGAACGGGACTAGCAGGTTACAATGAGCAGTTCTTC.

This clonotype has more than one count but fewer than ten. The CDR3 nucleotides read TGTGCCAGCAGCCACCCAGCGAGGAGCTCCTACAATGAGCAGTTCTTC. Translating gives CASSHPARSSYNEQFF. The genes are TRBV3-1 and TRBJ2-1; D is undetermined. The V gene's germline CDR1 is LGHDT and CDR2 YNNKEL (reference sequence). Trimming left V 3 bases short and J 0 bases short, with 12 bases between. The CDR3 loop spans 16 amino acids.

The chain uses TRBV20-1 and TRBJ2-3, with 8 bases identical to TRBD1. The germline gives CDR1 DFQATT, CDR2 SNEGSKA (reference sequence). This CDR3 is built from 14 residues. V lost 6 bases and J lost 6; bases outside the gene matches: 11. The CDR3 loop is CSARDRTFWDTQYF. CDR3 nucleotides: TGCAGTGCAAGGGACAGGACCTTTTGGGATACGCAGTATTTT.

This sequence joins TRBV10-1 and TRBJ2-2; TRBD1 agrees at 8 bases. This CDR3 is 17 amino acids long. Germline CDR1 and CDR2: WNHNN and SYGVQD (reference sequence). V lost 1 base to trimming and J lost 0 bases; unmatched junction nucleotides: 4. In DNA, the CDR3 is TGCGCCAGCAGTGAGTTTCTGGACAGGGCGAACACCGGGGAGCTGTTTTTT. Protein sequence: CASSEFLDRANTGELFF.

This clonotype has only a few counts. The chain couples TRBV4-1 to TRBJ1-1, with TRBD1 matching over 7 bases. The CDR3 length is 16 residues. V lost 1 base to trimming and J lost 4 bases; unmatched junction nucleotides: 9. Germline V gene lookup returns CDR1 MGHRA and CDR2 YSYEKL. CDR3 sequence reads: CASSQGPQGSGTEAFF. The CDR3 nucleotides read TGCGCCAGCAGCCAAGGACCACAGGGGTCGGGCACTGAAGCTTTCTTT.

This clonotype was recorded a few times. The rearrangement links TRBV15 to TRBJ2-4; D is unclear. Trimming removed 1 base from V and 8 bases from J, with 18 bases in between. CDR1 is LNHNV, CDR2 YYDKDF, per germline (reference sequence). The CDR3 loop spans 16 amino acids. In DNA form, the CDR3 reads TGTGCCACCAGCAGAGCTGGGGTGCGAGTGAGTGACATTCAGTACTTC. It yields the protein CATSRAGVRVSDIQYF.